The source of this T cell receptor (beta chain) is a study of T cells in Graves' hyperthyroidism and ophthalmopathy. What was amplified from RNA transcripts were TCR beta CDR3 regions. RT-PCR in the first round (using the HTBI primer set) targeted the TCR CDR3. One entry per CDR3 protein results from TCRdb running MiXCR on the multiplex PCR reads. The data show 550,000 to 700,000 distinct CDR3 sequences, about 45% seen once. Germline CDR1 and CDR2: SEHNR and FQNEAQ (reference sequence). The CDR3 sequence runs 18 residues, both termini included. In the case of this clonotype: No DNA is shown, since the ends of the CDR3 on it are uncertain; the CDR3 is the one TCRdb lists.

The sequenced sample consisted of peripheral blood or thyroid tissue (not recorded which). The TCR originated in an adult woman with Graves' disease, either hyperthyroidism or ophthalmopathy (not recorded which). The V and J genes are TRBV7-9 and TRBJ1-3; TRBD1 is taken as the D call from the table, unchecked against the DNA. The CDR3 sequence is CASSTGNQPQHFGNTIYF.